A single sample is the source of the 17 T cell receptor beta chains below, sequenced in a study of T cells in Graves' hyperthyroidism and ophthalmopathy. Amplification targeted TCR beta CDR3 regions from RNA transcripts. Using the HTBI primer set, a first-round RT-PCR was run on the TCR CDR3. TCRdb reprocessed the multiplex PCR reads via MiXCR and lists one record per CDR3 protein. Of 600,000 or so distinct CDR3 sequences listed, approximately 15% were seen once; the top ten hold roughly 7%. The material sequenced was blood. All receptors derive from a woman between 18 and 30 years old with Graves' ophthalmopathy.

The V gene is TRBV27, the J gene TRBJ2-7, with D maybe TRBD1 (7 bases). Germline V gene sequence: CDR1 MNHEY, CDR2 SMNVEV (reference sequence). V shed 3 bases and J shed 6 bases, with 18 bases lying between them. The CDR3 runs 15 residues. The CDR3 DNA is TGTGCCAGCAGTTTTCCAGGGGGGTCTATTGGCGAGCAGTACTTC. Amino acids: CASSFPGGSIGEQYF.

This clonotype was seen more than once but under ten times. V and J are TRBV20-1 and TRBJ1-6; D not certain. Germline-derived CDR1 and CDR2 are DFQATT and SNEGSKA (reference sequence). The CDR3 is made up of 15 amino acids. V gave up 5 bases and J gave up 4 bases, with 15 bases separating them. The CDR3 sequence: CSAPLRRSYNSPLHF. For the CDR3, the DNA is TGCAGTGCTCCCCTCCGGAGGTCGTATAATTCACCCCTCCACTTT.

This rearrangement joins TRBV24-1 to TRBJ1-2; TRBD1 agrees at 10 bases. Germline CDR1 is KGHDR and CDR2 is SFDVKD. This CDR3 contains 16 residues. Unmatched junction bases numbered 9, after V lost 3 bases and J lost 6 bases. Written as DNA, the CDR3 is TGTGCCACCAGTGATGACATGCCGGGACAGGGGAATGGCTACACCTTC. Amino acids: CATSDDMPGQGNGYTF.

The chain couples TRBV18 to TRBJ2-1; D is possibly TRBD2 (5 bases). CDR1 and CDR2 (germline): KGHSH, LQKENI. V gave up 6 bases and J gave up 7 bases, with 19 bases separating them. CDR3 length: 15 amino acids. The DNA for the CDR3 is TGTGCCAGCTCCCCTTTGCGGGCGTTGCTTAATGAGCAGTTCTTC. Its translation is CASSPLRALLNEQFF.

The V call is TRBV20-1, the J call TRBJ2-3; D unresolved. This CDR3 is 13 amino acids long. V lost 4 bases and J lost 5, with 13 bases in between. The germline V gene encodes CDR1 DFQATT and CDR2 SNEGSKA (reference sequence). The CDR3 coding sequence is TGCAGTGCTATGAAGGGCGCAGGAGATACGCAGTATTTT. Its protein is CSAMKGAGDTQYF.

This chain connects TRBV5-1 to TRBJ2-1; 11 bases line up with TRBD2. The V and J ends lost 4 bases and 8 bases, in that order; junction bases with no gene match: 8. Germline V gene lookup returns CDR1 SGHRS and CDR2 YFSETQ. This CDR3 is 15 amino acids long. CDR3 loop: CASSDTSGSVDEQFF. CDR3 nucleotides: TGCGCCAGCAGCGACACTAGCGGGAGTGTCGATGAGCAGTTCTTC.

This chain connects TRBV28 to TRBJ2-3, with D perhaps matching TRBD2 (7 bases). Germline CDR1 reads MDHEN; CDR2 reads SYDVKM. With 3 bases removed from V and 1 base from J, the gap between germline ends came to 14 bases. This CDR3 comprises 16 residues. The CDR3 loop is CASSFQGGGGTDTQYF. CDR3 in DNA: TGTGCCAGCAGTTTCCAGGGCGGGGGCGGCACAGATACGCAGTATTTT.

This clonotype occurred a few times. The chain has TRBV14 and TRBJ2-1; 7 bases fit TRBD2. The V segment lost 3 bases and the J segment 4 bases; nucleotides outside the gene matches: 9. The CDR3 totals 16 residues. CDR1 is SGHDN, CDR2 FVKESK, per germline. CDR3 region: CASSHPPGLLYNEQFF. The CDR3 region has the DNA TGTGCCAGCAGCCATCCACCGGGACTATTATACAATGAGCAGTTCTTC. Full variable domain (remainder filled in from reference TRBV14 and TRBJ2-1): EAGVTQFPSHSVIEKGQTVTLRCDPISGHDNLYWYRRVMGKEIKFLLHFVKESKQDESGMPNNRFLAERTGGTYSTLKVQPAELEDSGVYFCASSHPPGLLYNEQFFGPGTRLTVL.

As concerns this clonotype: A much larger clone sits a single nucleotide away, making a read error possible. The rearrangement links TRBV29-1 to TRBJ2-3; D call uncertain. Germline V gives CDR1 SQVTM, CDR2 ANQGSEA. V was shortened by 3 bases and J by 5 bases, with 15 bases between the two germline ends. The CDR3 spans 14 residues. The CDR3 DNA is TGCAGCGTTGAGGGGAACCTCTCCGGAGATACGCAGTATTTT. The encoded protein is CSVEGNLSGDTQYF.

This clonotype was picked up many times. The chain has TRBV9 and TRBJ2-7; TRBD2 is a possible D gene (6 bases). Trimming removed 4 bases from V and 2 bases from J, with 16 bases in between. The CDR3 contains 15 residues. Per the germline V gene, CDR1 is SGDLS and CDR2 is YYNGEE. The CDR3 loop is CASSPPGGATYEQYF. Written as DNA, the CDR3 is TGTGCCAGCAGCCCTCCCGGGGGAGCCACCTACGAGCAGTACTTC.

The gene calls are TRBV24-1 and TRBJ2-1; 9 positions agree with TRBD2. Germline values: CDR1 KGHDR, CDR2 SFDVKD. This CDR3 contains 13 residues. V gave up 7 bases and J gave up 10 bases; unmatched junction bases: 7. The CDR3 reads CATSFAGGMEQFF. For the CDR3, the DNA is TGTGCCACCAGCTTTGCGGGGGGGATGGAGCAGTTCTTC.

This clonotype was counted at least ten times. The chain uses TRBV7-2 and TRBJ2-7; D unclear. V lost 1 base, J lost 2 bases, and 9 bases lay in between. Looked up from germline, CDR1 is SGHTA and CDR2 is FQGNSA. This CDR3 comprises 14 residues. The CDR3 DNA reads TGTGCCAGCAGCTTAGATATTCAGGCCTACGAGCAGTACTTC. It encodes CASSLDIQAYEQYF.

The CDR3 sequence: CAISGPEAVMSNEQFF. In DNA, the CDR3 is TGTGCCATCAGTGGCCCGGAGGCGGTAATGAGCAATGAGCAGTTCTTC. The rearrangement links TRBV10-3 to TRBJ2-1; a weak D match, TRBD2 (5 bases). The CDR3 contains 16 residues. Between the trimmed V and J ends, which lost 4 bases and 6 bases, there was a span of 19 bases. Germline V CDR1 and CDR2: ENHRY, SYGVKD.

This clonotype was recorded at least ten times. The chain joins TRBV30 to TRBJ1-5, with 7 bases matching TRBD1. Unmatched junction bases numbered 2, after V lost 0 bases and J lost 6 bases. The CDR3 sequence is 13 residues long. The V gene's germline CDR1 is GTSNPN and CDR2 SVGIG (reference sequence). DNA for the CDR3: TGTGCCTGGAGTGTAGGGACAGCTCAGCCCCAGCATTTT. Translating gives CAWSVGTAQPQHF.

This clonotype was detected many times. The chain employs TRBV6-1 and TRBJ2-7; TRBD2 matches 10 bases. The CDR3 has 15 residues. V was clipped by 5 bases and J by 4 bases; unmatched bases: 8. From germline, CDR1 is MNHNS and CDR2 SASEGT. CDR3 DNA sequence: TGTGCCAGCAGTTCCTCAGCGGGAGGGGATTACGAGCAGTACTTC. Its translation: CASSSSAGGDYEQYF.

The chain uses TRBV6-1 and TRBJ1-1; 7 bases agree with TRBD1. With 9 bases clipped from V and 6 bases from J, the junction kept 10 bases outside the gene matches. CDR1 MNHNS and CDR2 SASEGT come from the germline V gene. The CDR3 sequence is 13 residues long. The DNA of the CDR3 is TGTGCCAGTTACAGGGGAAGGGACGCTGAAGCTTTCTTT. This gives the protein CASYRGRDAEAFF.

The chain joins TRBV7-8 to TRBJ2-7, with D possibly being TRBD1 or TRBD2 (6 bases each). Trimming took 1 base from V and 3 from J, leaving 19 bases between them. This CDR3 comprises 17 residues. The germline gives CDR1 SGHVS, CDR2 FQNEAQ. The CDR3 protein is CASSLVRPGGHSYEQYF. The CDR3 bases are TGTGCCAGCAGCTTAGTCCGCCCCGGGGGACACAGCTACGAGCAGTACTTC.